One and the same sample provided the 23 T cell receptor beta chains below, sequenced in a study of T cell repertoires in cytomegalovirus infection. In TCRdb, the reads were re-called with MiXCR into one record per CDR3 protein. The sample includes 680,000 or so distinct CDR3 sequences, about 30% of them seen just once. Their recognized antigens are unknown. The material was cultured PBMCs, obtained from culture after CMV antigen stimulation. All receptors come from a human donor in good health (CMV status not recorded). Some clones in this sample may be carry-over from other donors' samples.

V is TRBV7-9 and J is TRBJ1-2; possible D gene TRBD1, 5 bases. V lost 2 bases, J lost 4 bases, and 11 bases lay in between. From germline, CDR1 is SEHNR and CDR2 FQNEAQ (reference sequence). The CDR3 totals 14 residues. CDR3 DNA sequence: TGTGCCAGCAGCTTAAGACAGATTACCTATGGCTACACCTTC. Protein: CASSLRQITYGYTF.

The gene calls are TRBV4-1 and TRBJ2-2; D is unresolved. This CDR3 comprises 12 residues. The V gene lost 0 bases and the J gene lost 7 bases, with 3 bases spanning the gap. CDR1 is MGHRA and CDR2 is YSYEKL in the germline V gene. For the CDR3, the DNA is TGCGCCAGCAGCCAAGATATCGGGGAGCTGTTTTTT. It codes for CASSQDIGELFF.

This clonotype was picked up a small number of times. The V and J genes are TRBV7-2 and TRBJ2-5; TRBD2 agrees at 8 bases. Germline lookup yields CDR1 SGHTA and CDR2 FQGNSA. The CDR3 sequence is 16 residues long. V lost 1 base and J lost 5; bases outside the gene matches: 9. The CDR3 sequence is CASSLGVGGGGETQYF. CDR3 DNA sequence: TGTGCCAGCAGCTTAGGAGTCGGGGGGGGAGGGGAGACCCAGTACTTC.

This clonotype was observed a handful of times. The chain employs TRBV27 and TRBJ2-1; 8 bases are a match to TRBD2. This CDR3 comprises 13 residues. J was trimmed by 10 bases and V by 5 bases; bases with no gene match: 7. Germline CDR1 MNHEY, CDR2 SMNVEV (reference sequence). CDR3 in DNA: TGTGCCAGCAGTAAAGGACTAGCTCGCGAGCAGTTCTTC. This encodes CASSKGLAREQFF.

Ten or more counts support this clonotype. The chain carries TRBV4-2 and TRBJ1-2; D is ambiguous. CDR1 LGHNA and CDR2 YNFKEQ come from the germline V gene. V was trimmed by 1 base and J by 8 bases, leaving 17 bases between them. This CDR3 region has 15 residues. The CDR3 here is CASSQGQAGREGYTF. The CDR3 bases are TGTGCCAGCAGCCAAGGCCAGGCAGGCCGGGAGGGCTACACCTTC.

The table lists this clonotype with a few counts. CDR3 sequence: CASSPVVAGQETQYF. For the CDR3, the DNA is TGTGCCAGCAGCCCTGTCGTGGCGGGCCAAGAGACCCAGTACTTC. The chain carries TRBV7-2 and TRBJ2-5; D possibly corresponds to TRBD2 (5 bases). This CDR3 contains 15 residues. Germline V gene data show CDR1 as SGHTA and CDR2 as FQGNSA. Trimming shortened V by 5 bases and J by 1 base, and 14 bases separated the two germline ends.

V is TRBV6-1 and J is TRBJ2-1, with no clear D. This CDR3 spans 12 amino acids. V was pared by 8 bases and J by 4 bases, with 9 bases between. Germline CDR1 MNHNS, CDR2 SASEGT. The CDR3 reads CASLAHYNEQFF. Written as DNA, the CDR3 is TGTGCCAGCCTCGCCCATTACAATGAGCAGTTCTTC.

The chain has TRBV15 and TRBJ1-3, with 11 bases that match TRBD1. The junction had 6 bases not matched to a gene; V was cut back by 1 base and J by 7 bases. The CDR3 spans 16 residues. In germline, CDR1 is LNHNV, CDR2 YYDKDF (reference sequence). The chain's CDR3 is CATSRASGTGGNTIYF. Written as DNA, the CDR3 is TGTGCCACCAGCAGAGCCTCCGGGACAGGGGGTAACACCATATATTTT.

Here the CDR3 DNA reads TGTGCCAGCAGCTTTGCCGGGACAGATAATTCACCCCTCCACTTT. It is translated as CASSFAGTDNSPLHF. The chain combines TRBV11-2 with TRBJ1-6, with 7 bases that match TRBD1. J was trimmed by 5 bases and V by 3 bases; bases with no gene match: 4. CDR1 and CDR2 (germline): SGHAT, FQNNGV. The CDR3 loop spans 15 amino acids. Full variable domain (rest looked up from reference TRBV11-2 and TRBJ1-6): EAGVAQSPRYKIIEKRQSVAFWCNPISGHATLYWYQQILGQGPKLLIQFQNNGVVDDSQLPKDRFSAERLKGVDSTLKIQPAKLEDSAVYLCASSFAGTDNSPLHFGNGTRLTVT.

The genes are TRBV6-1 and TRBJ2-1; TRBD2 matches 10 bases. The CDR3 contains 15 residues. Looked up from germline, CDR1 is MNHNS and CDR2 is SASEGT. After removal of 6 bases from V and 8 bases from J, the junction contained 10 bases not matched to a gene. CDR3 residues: CASSLRPSGSHEQFF. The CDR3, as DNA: TGTGCCAGCAGCCTCCGTCCTAGCGGGAGCCATGAGCAGTTCTTC.

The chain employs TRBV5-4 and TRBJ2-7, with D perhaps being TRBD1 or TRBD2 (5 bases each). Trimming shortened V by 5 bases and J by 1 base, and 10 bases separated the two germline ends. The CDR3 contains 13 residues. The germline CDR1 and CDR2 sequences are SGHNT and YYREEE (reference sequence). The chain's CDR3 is CASRPWGSYEQYF. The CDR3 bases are TGTGCCAGCAGACCTTGGGGGTCCTACGAGCAGTACTTC. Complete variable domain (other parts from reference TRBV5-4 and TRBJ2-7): ETGVTQSPTHLIKTRGQQVTLRCSSQSGHNTVSWYQQALGQGPQFIFQYYREEENGRGNFPPRFSGLQFPNYSSELNVNALELDDSALYLCASRPWGSYEQYFGPGTRLTVT.

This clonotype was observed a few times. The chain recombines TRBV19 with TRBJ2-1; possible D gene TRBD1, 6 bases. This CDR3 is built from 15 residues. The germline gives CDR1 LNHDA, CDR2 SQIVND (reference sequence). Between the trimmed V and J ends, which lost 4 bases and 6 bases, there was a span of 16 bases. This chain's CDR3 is CASSTPVGGLNEQFF. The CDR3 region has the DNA TGTGCCAGTAGTACACCAGTTGGGGGCCTCAATGAGCAGTTCTTC.

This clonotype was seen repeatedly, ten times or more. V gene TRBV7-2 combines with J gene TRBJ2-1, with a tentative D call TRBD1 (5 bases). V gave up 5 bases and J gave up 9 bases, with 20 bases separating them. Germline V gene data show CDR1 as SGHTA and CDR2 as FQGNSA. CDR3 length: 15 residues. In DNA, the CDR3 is TGTGCCAGCAGCCCAATTCAGGGTAGGTTAGGTGAGCAGTTCTTC. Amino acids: CASSPIQGRLGEQFF.

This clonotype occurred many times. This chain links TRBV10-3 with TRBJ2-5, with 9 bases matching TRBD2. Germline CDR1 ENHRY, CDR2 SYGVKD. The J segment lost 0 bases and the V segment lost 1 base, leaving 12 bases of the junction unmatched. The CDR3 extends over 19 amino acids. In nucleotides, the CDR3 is TGTGCCATCAGTGAGTACCATCTTCGACTAGCGGAGTACCAAGAGACCCAGTACTTC. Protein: CAISEYHLRLAEYQETQYF.

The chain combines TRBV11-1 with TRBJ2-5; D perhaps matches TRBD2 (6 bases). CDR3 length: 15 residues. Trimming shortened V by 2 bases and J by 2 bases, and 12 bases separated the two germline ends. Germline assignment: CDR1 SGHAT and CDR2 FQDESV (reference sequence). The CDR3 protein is CASSLSAGRQETQYF. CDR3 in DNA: TGTGCCAGCAGCTTATCTGCGGGGCGGCAAGAGACCCAGTACTTC.

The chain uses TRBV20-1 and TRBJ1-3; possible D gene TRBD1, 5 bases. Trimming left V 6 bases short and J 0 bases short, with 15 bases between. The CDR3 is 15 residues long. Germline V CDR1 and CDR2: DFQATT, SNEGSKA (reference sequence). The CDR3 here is CSALLGQSSGNTIYF. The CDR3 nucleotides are TGCAGTGCCCTCCTGGGGCAATCCTCTGGAAACACCATATATTTT.

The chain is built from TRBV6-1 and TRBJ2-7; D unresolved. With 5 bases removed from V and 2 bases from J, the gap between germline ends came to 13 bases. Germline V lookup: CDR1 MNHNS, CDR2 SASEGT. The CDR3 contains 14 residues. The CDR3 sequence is CASSPGRSPYEQYF. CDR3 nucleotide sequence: TGTGCCAGCAGTCCGGGCAGGTCCCCCTACGAGCAGTACTTC.

The DNA for the CDR3 is TGCAGTGCAAGGACTAGCGGGGGGGCCAGGTACAATGAGCAGTTCTTC. It translates to CSARTSGGARYNEQFF. The chain uses TRBV20-1 and TRBJ2-1; 15 nucleotides agree with TRBD2. The CDR3 loop spans 16 amino acids. Germline V gene data show CDR1 as DFQATT and CDR2 as SNEGSKA (reference sequence). V gave up 6 bases and J gave up 4 bases; unmatched junction bases: 7.

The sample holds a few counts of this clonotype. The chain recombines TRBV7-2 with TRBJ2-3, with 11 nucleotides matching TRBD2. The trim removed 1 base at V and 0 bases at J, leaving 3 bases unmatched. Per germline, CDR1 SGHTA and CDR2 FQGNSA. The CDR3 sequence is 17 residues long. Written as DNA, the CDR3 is TGTGCCAGCAGCTTAGGACTAGCGGGGACTAGCACAGATACGCAGTATTTT. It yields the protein CASSLGLAGTSTDTQYF.

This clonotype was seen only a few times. The CDR3: CASTNGLNGELFF. Here the CDR3 DNA reads TGTGCCAGCACCAACGGACTAAACGGGGAGCTGTTTTTT. The V and J genes are TRBV7-6 and TRBJ2-2, with D perhaps matching TRBD2 (6 bases). Germline assignment: CDR1 SGHVS and CDR2 FNYEAQ. The CDR3 covers 13 residues. V was clipped by 7 bases and J by 7 bases, with 13 bases between them.

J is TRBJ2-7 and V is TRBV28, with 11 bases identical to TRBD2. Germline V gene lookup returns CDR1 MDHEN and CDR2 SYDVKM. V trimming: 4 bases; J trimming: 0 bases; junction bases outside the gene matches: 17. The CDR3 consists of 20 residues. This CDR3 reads CASSSPRVAGGLTSSYEQYF. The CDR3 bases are TGTGCCAGCAGTTCTCCGAGAGTAGCGGGGGGGTTAACGAGCTCCTACGAGCAGTACTTC. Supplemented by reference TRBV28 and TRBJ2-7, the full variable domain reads DVKVTQSSRYLVKRTGEKVFLECVQDMDHENMFWYRQDPGLGLRLIYFSYDVKMKEKGDIPEGYSVSREKKERFSLILESASTNQTSMYLCASSSPRVAGGLTSSYEQYFGPGTRLTVT.

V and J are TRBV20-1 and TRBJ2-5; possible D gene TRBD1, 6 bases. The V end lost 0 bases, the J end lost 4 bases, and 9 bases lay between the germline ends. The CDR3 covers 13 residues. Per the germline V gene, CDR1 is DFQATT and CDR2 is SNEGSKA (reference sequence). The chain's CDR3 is CSARDVRGETQYF. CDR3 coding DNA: TGCAGTGCTAGAGATGTCAGGGGAGAGACCCAGTACTTC.

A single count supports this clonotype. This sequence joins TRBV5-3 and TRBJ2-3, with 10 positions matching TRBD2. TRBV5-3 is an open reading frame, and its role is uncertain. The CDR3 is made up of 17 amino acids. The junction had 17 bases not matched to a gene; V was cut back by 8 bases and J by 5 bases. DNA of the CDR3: TGTGCCAGCAGCCGGGCTTGGAGCGGGGGGGCCGGAGATACGCAGTATTTT. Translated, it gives CASSRAWSGGAGDTQYF.